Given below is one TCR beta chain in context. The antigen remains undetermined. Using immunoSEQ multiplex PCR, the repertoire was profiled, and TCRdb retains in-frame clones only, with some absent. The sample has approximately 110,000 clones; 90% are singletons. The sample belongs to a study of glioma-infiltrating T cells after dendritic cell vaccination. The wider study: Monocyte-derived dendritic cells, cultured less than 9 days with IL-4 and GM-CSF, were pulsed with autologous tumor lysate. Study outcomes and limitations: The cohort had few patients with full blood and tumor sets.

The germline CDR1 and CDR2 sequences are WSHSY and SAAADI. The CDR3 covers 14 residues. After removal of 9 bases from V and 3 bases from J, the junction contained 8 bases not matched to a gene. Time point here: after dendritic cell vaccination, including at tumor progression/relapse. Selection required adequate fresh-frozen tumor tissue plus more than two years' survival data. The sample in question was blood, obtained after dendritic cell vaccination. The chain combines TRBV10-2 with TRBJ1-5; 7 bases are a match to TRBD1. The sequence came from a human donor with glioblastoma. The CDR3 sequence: CARGTGADNQPQHF. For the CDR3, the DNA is TGCGCCAGGGGAACAGGGGCGGACAATCAGCCCCAGCATTTT.